This TCR beta chain was sequenced in a study of T-cell memory formation after mild COVID-19. For the study at large: TCR clusters were largely donor specific. Study-wide results and limits: Contracting CD4+ clones were located mainly in CM and EM, and CD8+ clones in EMRA. Later expanders leaned CD4+, whereas clones that contracted between day 15 and 85 were balanced CD4/CD8.

A 5'RACE reaction primed in the constant segment made cDNA libraries of TCR alpha and TCR beta, and these carried sample barcodes and UMIs. MiXCR, applied by TCRdb to the 5' RACE reads, yields one record per CDR3 protein. The profile shows roughly 150,000 distinct CDR3 sequences, around 27% of them singletons. This clonotype has more than one count but fewer than ten. Its antigen remains unknown. This receptor was obtained from an adult woman who had mild COVID-19 (a few samples of this study predate the infection). Cell type and time point are not known. The sample consisted of PBMCs or a T cell subset sorted from them (not recorded which).

The CDR3 here is CASSEDRGYNNSPLHF. CDR3 DNA: TGTGCCAGCAGTGAAGACAGGGGATACAATAATTCACCCCTCCACTTT. The V gene is TRBV2, the J gene TRBJ1-6; the match to TRBD1 covers 7 bases. The germline gives CDR1 SNHLY, CDR2 FYNNEI. This CDR3 is built from 16 residues. V shed 1 base, J shed 5 bases, and the junction held 5 bases outside the gene matches.